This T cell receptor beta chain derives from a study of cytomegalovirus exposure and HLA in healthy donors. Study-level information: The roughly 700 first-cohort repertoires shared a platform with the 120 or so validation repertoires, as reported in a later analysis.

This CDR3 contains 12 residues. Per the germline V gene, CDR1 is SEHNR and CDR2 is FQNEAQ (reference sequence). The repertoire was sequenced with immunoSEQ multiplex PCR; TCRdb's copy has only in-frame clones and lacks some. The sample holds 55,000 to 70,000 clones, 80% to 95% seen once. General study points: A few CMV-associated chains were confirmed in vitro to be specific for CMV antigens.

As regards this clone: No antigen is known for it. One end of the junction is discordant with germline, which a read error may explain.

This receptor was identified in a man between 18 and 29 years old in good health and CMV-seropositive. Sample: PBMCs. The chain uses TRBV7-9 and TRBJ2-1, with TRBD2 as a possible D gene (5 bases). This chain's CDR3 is CASSLLLTGSVF. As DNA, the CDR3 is TGTGCCAGCAGCTTACTTCTCACGGGATCGGTCTTC. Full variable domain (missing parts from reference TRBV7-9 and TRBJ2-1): DTGVSQNPRHKITKRGQNVTFRCDPISEHNRLYWYRQTLGQGPEFLTYFQNEAQLEKSRLLSDRFSAERPKGSFSTLEIQRTEQGDSAMYLCASSLLLTGSVFGPGTRLTVL.